Included here is one TCR beta chain sequence, with context. This specimen comes from a study of technical replicates of blood from a handful of donors. This CDR3 spans 15 amino acids. The V end lost 0 bases, the J end lost 13 bases, and 22 bases lay between the germline ends. Looked up from germline, CDR1 is MNHNS and CDR2 is SASEGT. Sequencing used immunoSEQ multiplex PCR; TCRdb keeps in-frame clones, though not all of them. Here the sample spans 65,000 to 90,000 clones, approximately 86% being singletons. Sample: PBMCs. This clonotype was obtained from a human donor in good health. Some clones in this sample may be carry-over from other donors' samples. The V call is TRBV6-1, the J call TRBJ2-7, with D perhaps matching TRBD1 (6 bases). Here the CDR3 DNA reads TGTGCCAGCAGTGAAGCGGTTTCCGGGACATTCCCCGCCTACTTC. It translates to CASSEAVSGTFPAYF.